This T cell receptor beta chain is from a study of human CD8 memory T cell subsets. Study-level points and caveats: The stem-like memory and precursor exhausted T cell populations displayed similarly high diversity, which was not the case for effector memory cells. Although both stem-like subsets shared clonotypes with effector memory cells, the stem-like memory and precursor exhausted T cell repertoires overlapped only minimally with each other. There were indications from Chao1 estimates that stem-like memory T cells were more diverse than precursor exhausted T cells.

UMI-labeled 5' RACE produced the TCR beta libraries. No DNA is given; TCRdb re-called the 5' RACE reads and lists each CDR3 protein once. The data include 10,000 to 11,000 distinct CDR3 sequences; the top ten clones carry about a sixth. Notes on this clonotype: Its cognate antigen is unknown.

The CDR3 spans 17 residues. Germline lookup yields CDR1 LNHNV and CDR2 YYDKDF (reference sequence). This rearrangement joins TRBV15 to TRBJ1-3; TCRdb calls TRBD1, which cannot be checked without DNA. This receptor was obtained from a human donor in good health. Sequenced material: CD8+ T cells from PBMCs. This chain's CDR3 is CATSRDRAGAGGNTIYF.